This is a list of T cell receptor beta chains from one sample in a study of response to subunit inactivated influenza vaccine. TCRdb recomputed calls from the RT-PCR reads with MiXCR, one row per CDR3 protein. The table has 450,000 to 700,000 distinct CDR3 sequences, approximately 14% seen once. Sequences were derived from PBMCs from blood, sampled 11 to 12 days after vaccination. These receptors all come from a middle-aged man who received an inactivated influenza vaccine. The CDR3 runs from the conserved cysteine through the conserved F or W. The order of the fields is clone size, J gene, D gene, V gene, CDR3 protein, CDR3 DNA. D genes are given only for firm matches. A clone size is listed for some rows: how often the clone was seen (once, few, many), or a class if it is expanded.

abundance: -; j_gene: TRBJ2-2; d_gene: -; v_gene: TRBV19; CDR3aa: CASSIGGSRGTGELFF; CDR3nt: TGTGCCAGTAGTATAGGGGGGAGCCGGGGGACCGGGGAGCTGTTTTTT
abundance: -; j_gene: TRBJ1-1; d_gene: -; v_gene: TRBV12-3/TRBV12-4; CDR3aa: CASTRGQLNSEAFF; CDR3nt: TGTGCCAGCACCCGCGGGCAATTAAACTCTGAAGCTTTCTTT
abundance: -; j_gene: TRBJ2-2; d_gene: -; v_gene: TRBV12-3/TRBV12-4; CDR3aa: CASSFSHTGELFF; CDR3nt: TGTGCCAGCAGTTTCTCGCACACCGGGGAGCTGTTTTTT
abundance: few; j_gene: TRBJ2-3; d_gene: -; v_gene: TRBV6-2/TRBV6-3; CDR3aa: CASRLGGDTQYF; CDR3nt: TGTGCCAGCCGACTGGGGGGAGATACGCAGTATTTT
abundance: -; j_gene: TRBJ2-7; d_gene: -; v_gene: TRBV3-1; CDR3aa: CASSQEGSGKLAYEQYF; CDR3nt: TGTGCCAGCAGCCAAGAGGGGAGTGGTAAATTGGCCTACGAGCAGTACTTC
abundance: once; j_gene: TRBJ2-2; d_gene: TRBD1; v_gene: TRBV12-3/TRBV12-4; CDR3aa: CASRGTGENTGELFF; CDR3nt: TGTGCCAGCAGGGGGACAGGGGAGAACACCGGGGAGCTGTTTTTT
abundance: few; j_gene: TRBJ2-5; d_gene: TRBD2; v_gene: TRBV20-1; CDR3aa: CSASRPSGRRETQYF; CDR3nt: TGCAGTGCTAGTAGGCCTAGCGGGAGGAGAGAGACCCAGTACTTC
abundance: few; j_gene: TRBJ2-3; d_gene: -; v_gene: TRBV7-3; CDR3aa: CASSLLPRGTSTDTQYF; CDR3nt: TGTGCCAGCAGCTTACTGCCTCGCGGCACTAGCACAGATACGCAGTATTTT
abundance: few; j_gene: TRBJ2-5; d_gene: TRBD1; v_gene: TRBV7-6; CDR3aa: CASSLLGTGVQETQYF; CDR3nt: TGTGCCAGCAGCTTATTGGGGACAGGGGTCCAAGAGACCCAGTACTTC
abundance: -; j_gene: TRBJ2-7; d_gene: TRBD2; v_gene: TRBV7-9; CDR3aa: CASGGGADYEQYF; CDR3nt: TGTGCCAGCGGCGGGGGGGCCGATTACGAGCAGTACTTC
abundance: once; j_gene: TRBJ1-1; d_gene: TRBD1; v_gene: TRBV4-1; CDR3aa: CASSRPGGNGEAFF; CDR3nt: TGCGCCAGCAGCCGACCAGGGGGGAATGGTGAAGCTTTCTTT
abundance: -; j_gene: TRBJ2-1; d_gene: -; v_gene: TRBV29-1; CDR3aa: CSVDVLRRSYNEQFF; CDR3nt: TGCAGCGTTGACGTCTTGAGGCGCTCCTACAATGAGCAGTTCTTC
abundance: few; j_gene: TRBJ2-5; d_gene: -; v_gene: TRBV4-2; CDR3aa: CASSQETHETQYF; CDR3nt: TGTGCCAGCAGCCAAGAAACTCATGAGACCCAGTACTTC
abundance: -; j_gene: TRBJ2-3; d_gene: -; v_gene: TRBV7-2; CDR3aa: CASSLRGARDTQYF; CDR3nt: TGTGCCAGCAGCCTCCGGGGAGCCCGGGATACGCAGTATTTT
abundance: few; j_gene: TRBJ2-5; d_gene: -; v_gene: TRBV25-1; CDR3aa: CASSPPGHQETQYF; CDR3nt: TGTGCCAGCAGTCCACCGGGACACCAAGAGACCCAGTACTTC
abundance: few; j_gene: TRBJ1-6; d_gene: -; v_gene: TRBV20-1; CDR3aa: CSARDPSRVNHHF; CDR3nt: TGCAGTGCTAGAGATCCCTCTAGGGTAAATCACCACTTT
abundance: many; j_gene: TRBJ2-7; d_gene: -; v_gene: TRBV10-3; CDR3aa: CAISGGGRAANEQYF; CDR3nt: TGTGCCATCAGCGGAGGGGGGCGAGCCGCCAACGAGCAGTACTTC
abundance: -; j_gene: TRBJ2-7; d_gene: -; v_gene: TRBV10-3; CDR3aa: CAISESGGNSYEQYF; CDR3nt: TGTGCCATCAGTGAGTCGGGCGGGAATTCCTACGAGCAGTACTTC
abundance: few; j_gene: TRBJ2-2; d_gene: TRBD1; v_gene: TRBV10-3; CDR3aa: CAIRRLATGGTRGELFF; CDR3nt: TGTGCCATCAGGCGATTGGCAACAGGGGGCACCCGAGGGGAGCTGTTTTTT
abundance: -; j_gene: TRBJ2-5; d_gene: -; v_gene: TRBV2; CDR3aa: CASSEDGPWTQYF; CDR3nt: TGTGCCAGCAGTGAGGACGGGCCTTGGACCCAGTACTTC
abundance: few; j_gene: TRBJ2-3; d_gene: -; v_gene: TRBV12-3/TRBV12-4; CDR3aa: CASRGAPLDTQYF; CDR3nt: TGTGCCAGCCGGGGGGCCCCGTTAGATACGCAGTATTTT
abundance: -; j_gene: TRBJ1-6; d_gene: -; v_gene: TRBV29-1; CDR3aa: CSVAGVSPLHF; CDR3nt: TGCAGCGTTGCGGGGGTATCACCCCTCCACTTT
abundance: -; j_gene: TRBJ1-3; d_gene: -; v_gene: TRBV5-1; CDR3aa: CASSPRTDGSGNTIYF; CDR3nt: TGCGCCAGCAGCCCGAGGACAGATGGCTCTGGAAACACCATATATTTT
abundance: many; j_gene: TRBJ1-5; d_gene: -; v_gene: TRBV19; CDR3aa: CASSISDGGWGNQPQHF; CDR3nt: TGTGCCAGTAGTATTTCTGATGGGGGTTGGGGCAATCAGCCCCAGCATTTT
abundance: few; j_gene: TRBJ1-6; d_gene: -; v_gene: TRBV7-9; CDR3aa: CASSLKDKGRENSPLHF; CDR3nt: TGTGCCAGCAGCTTAAAGGACAAAGGGAGGGAAAATTCACCCCTCCACTTT
abundance: -; j_gene: TRBJ2-2; d_gene: TRBD2; v_gene: TRBV30; CDR3aa: CAWEGKAGGPHTGELFF; CDR3nt: TGTGCCTGGGAGGGAAAAGCGGGAGGGCCCCACACCGGGGAGCTGTTTTTT
abundance: few; j_gene: TRBJ2-4; d_gene: -; v_gene: TRBV5-4; CDR3aa: CASSPDYVAKNIQYF; CDR3nt: TGTGCCAGCAGCCCAGATTATGTAGCCAAAAACATTCAGTACTTC
abundance: -; j_gene: TRBJ2-7; d_gene: TRBD2; v_gene: TRBV20-1; CDR3aa: CSASGLAGGYEQYF; CDR3nt: TGCAGTGCTAGCGGACTAGCGGGAGGTTACGAGCAGTACTTC
abundance: -; j_gene: TRBJ2-6; d_gene: TRBD1; v_gene: TRBV7-9; CDR3aa: CALQGASGANVLTF; CDR3nt: TGTGCCTTACAGGGGGCATCTGGGGCCAACGTCCTGACTTTC
abundance: many; j_gene: TRBJ2-3; d_gene: TRBD2; v_gene: TRBV7-6; CDR3aa: CASSLLAGKTDTQYF; CDR3nt: TGTGCCAGCAGCTTACTAGCGGGAAAAACAGATACGCAGTATTTT
abundance: few; j_gene: TRBJ2-3; d_gene: -; v_gene: TRBV6-1; CDR3aa: CASSEDATLTDTQYF; CDR3nt: TGTGCCAGCAGTGAAGACGCGACCCTCACAGATACGCAGTATTTT
abundance: many; j_gene: TRBJ2-7; d_gene: -; v_gene: TRBV11-2; CDR3aa: CASSFGHPYEQYF; CDR3nt: TGTGCCAGCAGCTTTGGGCACCCCTACGAGCAGTACTTC
abundance: few; j_gene: TRBJ2-2; d_gene: TRBD2; v_gene: TRBV20-1; CDR3aa: CSARGPAGEGTGELFF; CDR3nt: TGCAGTGCTAGAGGCCCAGCGGGAGAGGGAACCGGGGAGCTGTTTTTT
abundance: many; j_gene: TRBJ2-3; d_gene: TRBD1; v_gene: TRBV11-2; CDR3aa: CASSLTGSSTDTQYF; CDR3nt: TGTGCCAGCAGCTTGACAGGGTCTAGCACAGATACGCAGTATTTT
abundance: few; j_gene: TRBJ1-1; d_gene: -; v_gene: TRBV12-3/TRBV12-4; CDR3aa: CASSFYLGSEAFF; CDR3nt: TGTGCCAGCAGTTTTTATCTGGGCAGTGAAGCTTTCTTT
abundance: -; j_gene: TRBJ2-3; d_gene: TRBD2; v_gene: TRBV3-1; CDR3aa: CASSPFGLAGGPGHTDTQYF; CDR3nt: TGTGCCAGCAGCCCTTTCGGCCTAGCGGGAGGGCCCGGTCACACAGATACGCAGTATTTT
abundance: -; j_gene: TRBJ1-5; d_gene: -; v_gene: TRBV6-1; CDR3aa: CASNGARGQPQHF; CDR3nt: TGTGCCAGCAACGGGGCCAGGGGTCAGCCCCAGCATTTT
abundance: many; j_gene: TRBJ2-7; d_gene: -; v_gene: TRBV7-2; CDR3aa: CASSLEVGEQYF; CDR3nt: TGTGCCAGCAGCTTAGAAGTGGGGGAGCAGTACTTC
abundance: few; j_gene: TRBJ2-7; d_gene: -; v_gene: TRBV6-1; CDR3aa: CASTSGAYSYEQYF; CDR3nt: TGTGCCAGCACCTCAGGAGCATATTCCTACGAGCAGTACTTC
abundance: -; j_gene: TRBJ2-7; d_gene: -; v_gene: TRBV28; CDR3aa: CASSSTTSWYF; CDR3nt: TGTGCCAGCAGTTCAACCACCAGCTGGTACTTC
abundance: -; j_gene: TRBJ1-1; d_gene: TRBD1; v_gene: TRBV12-3/TRBV12-4; CDR3aa: CASNRQGRGTEAFF; CDR3nt: TGTGCCAGCAATAGACAGGGGCGAGGGACTGAAGCTTTCTTT
abundance: -; j_gene: TRBJ1-2; d_gene: -; v_gene: TRBV4-1; CDR3aa: CASSTTVPYGYTF; CDR3nt: TGCGCCAGCAGCACGACAGTTCCCTATGGCTACACCTTC